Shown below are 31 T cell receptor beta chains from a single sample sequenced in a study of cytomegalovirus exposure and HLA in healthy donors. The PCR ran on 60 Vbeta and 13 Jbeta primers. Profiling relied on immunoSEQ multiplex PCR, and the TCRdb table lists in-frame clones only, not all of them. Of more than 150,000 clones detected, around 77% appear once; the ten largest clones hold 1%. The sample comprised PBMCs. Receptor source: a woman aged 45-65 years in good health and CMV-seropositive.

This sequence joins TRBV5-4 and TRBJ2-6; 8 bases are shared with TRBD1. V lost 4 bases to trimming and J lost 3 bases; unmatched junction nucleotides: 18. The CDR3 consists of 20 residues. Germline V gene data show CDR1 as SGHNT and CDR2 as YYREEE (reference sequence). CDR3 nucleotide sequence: TGTGCCAGCAGCGATGGTACCGCAGGGGGCGCCCCGGTTGGGGCCAACGTCCTGACTTTC. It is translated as CASSDGTAGGAPVGANVLTF.

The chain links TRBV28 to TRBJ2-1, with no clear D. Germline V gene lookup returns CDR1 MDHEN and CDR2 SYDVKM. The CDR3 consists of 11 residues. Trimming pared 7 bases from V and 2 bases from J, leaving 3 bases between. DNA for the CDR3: TGTGCCAGCACCGCCTACAATGAGCAGTTCTTC. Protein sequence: CASTAYNEQFF.

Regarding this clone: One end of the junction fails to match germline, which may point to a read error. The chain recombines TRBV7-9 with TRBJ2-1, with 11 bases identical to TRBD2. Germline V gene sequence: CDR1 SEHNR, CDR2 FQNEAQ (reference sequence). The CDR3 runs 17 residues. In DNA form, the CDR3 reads TGTTCCAGCAGCTCACCTGGGACTAGCGGCTCCTACAATGAGCAGTTCTTC. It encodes CSSSSPGTSGSYNEQFF.

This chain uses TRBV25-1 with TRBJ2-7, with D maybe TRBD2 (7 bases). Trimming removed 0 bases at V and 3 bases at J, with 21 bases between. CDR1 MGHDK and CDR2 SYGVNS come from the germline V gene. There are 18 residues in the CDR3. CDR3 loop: CASSEYRPRRGGLYEQYF. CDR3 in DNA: TGTGCCAGCAGTGAATATAGGCCCCGTCGCGGGGGCCTCTACGAGCAGTACTTC.

The CDR3 spells CASSLDRGGDGYTF. The CDR3 nucleotides are TGTGCCAGCAGTCTAGACAGAGGCGGGGATGGCTACACCTTC. The chain joins TRBV28 to TRBJ1-2; D may be TRBD1 (5 bases). The CDR3 covers 14 residues. Trimming cost V 5 bases and J 6 bases, with 16 bases left between them. Germline V gene sequence: CDR1 MDHEN, CDR2 SYDVKM.

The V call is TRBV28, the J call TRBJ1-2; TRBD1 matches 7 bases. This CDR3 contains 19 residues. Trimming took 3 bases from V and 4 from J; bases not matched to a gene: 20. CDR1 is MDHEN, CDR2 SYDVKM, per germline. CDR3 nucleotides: TGTGCCAGCAGTTTGGGTGTTACGGAGGGGGCCCCTTGGCCCTATGGCTACACCTTC. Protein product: CASSLGVTEGAPWPYGYTF.

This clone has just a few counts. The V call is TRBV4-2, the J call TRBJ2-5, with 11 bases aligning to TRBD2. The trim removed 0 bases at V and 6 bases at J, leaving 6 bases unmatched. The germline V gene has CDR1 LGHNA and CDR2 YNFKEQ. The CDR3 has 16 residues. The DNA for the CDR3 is TGTGCCAGCAGCCAAGACCCGGGACTAGCGGAGAAGACCCAGTACTTC. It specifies CASSQDPGLAEKTQYF.

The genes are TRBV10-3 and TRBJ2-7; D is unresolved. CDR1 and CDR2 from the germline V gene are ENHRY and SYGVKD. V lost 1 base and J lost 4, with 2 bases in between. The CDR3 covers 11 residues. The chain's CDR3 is CAISELYEQYF. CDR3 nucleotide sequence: TGTGCCATCAGTGAGTTATACGAGCAGTACTTC.

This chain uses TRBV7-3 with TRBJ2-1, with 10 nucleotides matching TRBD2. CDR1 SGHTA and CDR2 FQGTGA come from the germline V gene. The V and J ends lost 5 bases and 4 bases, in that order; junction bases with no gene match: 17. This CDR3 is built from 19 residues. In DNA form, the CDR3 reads TGTGCCAGCAGCGCGGAGGGTAGCGGGAGGCCCTCCGGGTACAATGAGCAGTTCTTC. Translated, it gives CASSAEGSGRPSGYNEQFF.

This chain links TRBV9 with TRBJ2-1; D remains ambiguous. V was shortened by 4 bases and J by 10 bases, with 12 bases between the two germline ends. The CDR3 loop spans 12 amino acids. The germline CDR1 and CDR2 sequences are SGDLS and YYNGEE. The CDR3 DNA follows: TGTGCCAGCAGCAGGTCGCACAGAGAGCAGTTCTTC. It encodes CASSRSHREQFF.

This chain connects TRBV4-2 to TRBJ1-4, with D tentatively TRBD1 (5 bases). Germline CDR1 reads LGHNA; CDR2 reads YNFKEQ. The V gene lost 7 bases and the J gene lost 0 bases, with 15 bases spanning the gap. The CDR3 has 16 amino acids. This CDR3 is CASNLRQIATNEKLFF. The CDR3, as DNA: TGTGCCAGCAACCTCCGACAGATTGCAACTAATGAAAAACTGTTTTTT.

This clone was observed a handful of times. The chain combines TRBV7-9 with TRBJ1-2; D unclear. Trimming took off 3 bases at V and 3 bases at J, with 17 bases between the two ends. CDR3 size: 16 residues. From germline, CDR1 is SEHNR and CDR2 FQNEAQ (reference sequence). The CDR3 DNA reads TGTGCCAGCAGCTTGATCGAGGGTCGGAGGCACTATGGCTACACCTTC. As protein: CASSLIEGRRHYGYTF.

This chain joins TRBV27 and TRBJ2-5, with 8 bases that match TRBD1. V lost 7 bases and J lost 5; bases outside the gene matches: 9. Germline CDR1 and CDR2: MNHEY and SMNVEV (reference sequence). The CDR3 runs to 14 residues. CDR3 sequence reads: CASKQGAGWETQYF. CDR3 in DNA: TGTGCCAGCAAGCAGGGGGCAGGGTGGGAGACCCAGTACTTC.

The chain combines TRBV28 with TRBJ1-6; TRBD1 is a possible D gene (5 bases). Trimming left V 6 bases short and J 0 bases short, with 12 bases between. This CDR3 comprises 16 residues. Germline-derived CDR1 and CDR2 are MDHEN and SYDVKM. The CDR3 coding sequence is TGTGCCAGCAGCACCGACAGTCCCTCCTATAATTCACCCCTCCACTTT. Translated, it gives CASSTDSPSYNSPLHF.

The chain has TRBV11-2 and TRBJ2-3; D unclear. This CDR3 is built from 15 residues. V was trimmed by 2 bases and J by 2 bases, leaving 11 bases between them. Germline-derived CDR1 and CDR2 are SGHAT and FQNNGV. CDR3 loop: CASSLYALDTDTQYF. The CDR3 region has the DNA TGTGCCAGCAGCTTATATGCATTAGACACAGATACGCAGTATTTT.

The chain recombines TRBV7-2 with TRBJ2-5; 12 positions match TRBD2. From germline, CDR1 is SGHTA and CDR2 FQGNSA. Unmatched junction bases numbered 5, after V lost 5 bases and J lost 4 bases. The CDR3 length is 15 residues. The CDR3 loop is CASSRPGLAGETQYF. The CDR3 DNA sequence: TGTGCCAGCAGCAGACCGGGACTAGCGGGAGAGACCCAGTACTTC.

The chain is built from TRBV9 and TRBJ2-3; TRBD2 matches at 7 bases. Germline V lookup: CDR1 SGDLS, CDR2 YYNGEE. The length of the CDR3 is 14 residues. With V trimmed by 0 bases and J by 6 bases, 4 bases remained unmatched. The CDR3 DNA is TGTGCCAGCAGCGTAGCCGGGGGGAGGGATACGCAGTATTTT. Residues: CASSVAGGRDTQYF.

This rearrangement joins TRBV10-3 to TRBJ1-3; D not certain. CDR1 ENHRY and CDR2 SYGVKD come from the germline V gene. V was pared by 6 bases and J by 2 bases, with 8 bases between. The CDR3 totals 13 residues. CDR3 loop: CAIRPVTGNTIYF. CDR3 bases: TGTGCCATCAGGCCGGTTACTGGAAACACCATATATTTT.

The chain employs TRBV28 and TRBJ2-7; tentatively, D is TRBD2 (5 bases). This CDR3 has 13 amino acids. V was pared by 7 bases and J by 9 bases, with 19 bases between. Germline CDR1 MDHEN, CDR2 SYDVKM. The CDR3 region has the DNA TGTGCCAGCACCGTTAGGGCAGGCGAGGGGCAGTACTTC. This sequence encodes CASTVRAGEGQYF.

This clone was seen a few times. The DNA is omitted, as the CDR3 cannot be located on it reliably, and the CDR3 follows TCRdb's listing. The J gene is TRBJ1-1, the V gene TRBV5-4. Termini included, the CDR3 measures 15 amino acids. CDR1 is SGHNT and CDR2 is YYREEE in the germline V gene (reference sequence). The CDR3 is CASILGGGQDTEAFF.

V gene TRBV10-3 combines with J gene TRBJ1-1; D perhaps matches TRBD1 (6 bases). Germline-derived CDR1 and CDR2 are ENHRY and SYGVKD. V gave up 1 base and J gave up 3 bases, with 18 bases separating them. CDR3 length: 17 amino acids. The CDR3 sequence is CAISELGGAGEYTEAFF. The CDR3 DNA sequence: TGTGCCATCAGTGAGTTGGGTGGGGCAGGGGAGTACACTGAAGCTTTCTTT.

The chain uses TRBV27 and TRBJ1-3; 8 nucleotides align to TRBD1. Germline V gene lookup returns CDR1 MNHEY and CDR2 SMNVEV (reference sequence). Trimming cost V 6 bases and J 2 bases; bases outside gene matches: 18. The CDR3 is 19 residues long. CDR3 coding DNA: TGTGCCAGCAGCTCTGCCGGGACAGGAGAGATCCTCCCTGGAAACACCATATATTTT. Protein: CASSSAGTGEILPGNTIYF.

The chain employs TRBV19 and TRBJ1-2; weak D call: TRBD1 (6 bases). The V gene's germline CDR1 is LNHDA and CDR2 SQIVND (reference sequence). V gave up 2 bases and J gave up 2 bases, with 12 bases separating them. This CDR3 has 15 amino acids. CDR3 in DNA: TGTGCCAGTAGTATAACCCCGGACAGCAACTATGGCTACACCTTC. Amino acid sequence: CASSITPDSNYGYTF.

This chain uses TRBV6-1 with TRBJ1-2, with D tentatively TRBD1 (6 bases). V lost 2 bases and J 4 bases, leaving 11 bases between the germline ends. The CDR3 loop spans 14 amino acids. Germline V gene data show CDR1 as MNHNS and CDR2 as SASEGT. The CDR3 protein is CASSELWTVYGYTF. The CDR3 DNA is TGTGCCAGCAGTGAATTATGGACAGTCTATGGCTACACCTTC.

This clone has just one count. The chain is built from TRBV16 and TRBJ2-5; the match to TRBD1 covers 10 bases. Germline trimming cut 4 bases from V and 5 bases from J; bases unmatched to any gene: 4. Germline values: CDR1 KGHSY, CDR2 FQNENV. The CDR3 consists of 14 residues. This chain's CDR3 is CASSRQGAPETQYF. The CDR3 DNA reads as TGTGCCAGCAGCCGACAGGGGGCGCCCGAGACCCAGTACTTC.

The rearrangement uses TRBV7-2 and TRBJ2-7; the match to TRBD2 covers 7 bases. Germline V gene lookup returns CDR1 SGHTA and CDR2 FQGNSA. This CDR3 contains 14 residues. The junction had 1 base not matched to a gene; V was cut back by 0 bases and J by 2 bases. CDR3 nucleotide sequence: TGTGCCAGCAGCTTAGCGGGAGGGCCCTACGAGCAGTACTTC. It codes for CASSLAGGPYEQYF. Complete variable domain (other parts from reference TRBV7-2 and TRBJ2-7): GAGVSQSPSNKVTEKGKDVELRCDPISGHTALYWYRQSLGQGLEFLIYFQGNSAPDKSGLPSDRFSAERTGGSVSTLTIQRTQQEDSAVYLCASSLAGGPYEQYFGPGTRLTVT.

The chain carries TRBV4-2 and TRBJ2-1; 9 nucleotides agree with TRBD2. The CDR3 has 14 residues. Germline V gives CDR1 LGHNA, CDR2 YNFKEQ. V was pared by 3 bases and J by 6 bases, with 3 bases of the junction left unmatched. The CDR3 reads CASSHPTSGNEQFF. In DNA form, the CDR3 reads TGTGCCAGCAGCCACCCGACTAGCGGCAATGAGCAGTTCTTC.

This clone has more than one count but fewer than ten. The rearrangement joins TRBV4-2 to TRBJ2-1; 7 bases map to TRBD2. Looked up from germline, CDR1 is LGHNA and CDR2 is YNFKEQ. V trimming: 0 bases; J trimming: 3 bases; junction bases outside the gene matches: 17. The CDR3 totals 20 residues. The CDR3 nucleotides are TGTGCCAGCAGCCAAGATCCTAGCGGCAAGGGCAGGGTGAACTACAATGAGCAGTTCTTC. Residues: CASSQDPSGKGRVNYNEQFF.

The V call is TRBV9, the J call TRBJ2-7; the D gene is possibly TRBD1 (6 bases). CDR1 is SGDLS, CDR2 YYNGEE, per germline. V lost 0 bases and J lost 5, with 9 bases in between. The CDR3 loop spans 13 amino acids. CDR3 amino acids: CASSVDNRDEQYF. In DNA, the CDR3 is TGTGCCAGCAGCGTAGATAACAGGGACGAGCAGTACTTC.

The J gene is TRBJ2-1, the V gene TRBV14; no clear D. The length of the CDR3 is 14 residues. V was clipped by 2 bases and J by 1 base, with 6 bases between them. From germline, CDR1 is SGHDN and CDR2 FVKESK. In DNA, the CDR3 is TGTGCCAGCAGCCAACCCCCTTCCTACAATGAGCAGTTCTTC. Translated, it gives CASSQPPSYNEQFF.

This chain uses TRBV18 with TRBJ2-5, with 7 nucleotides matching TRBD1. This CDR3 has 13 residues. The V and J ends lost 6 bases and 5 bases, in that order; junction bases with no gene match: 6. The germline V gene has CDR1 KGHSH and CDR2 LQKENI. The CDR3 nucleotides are TGTGCCAGCTCCTCAGGGGGTGTGGAGACCCAGTACTTC. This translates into CASSSGGVETQYF.